Listed below are T cell receptor beta chains from one sample, sequenced in a study of blood T cell repertoires in COVID-19. Libraries were prepared by immunoSEQ multiplex PCR; TCRdb keeps only in-frame clonotypes and omits some of them. The repertoire holds about 39,000 clones, with 85% as singletons. The sample taken for sequencing was peripheral blood. The receptors here all came from a human donor in a cohort sampled during active COVID-19. Each CDR3 is given with its conserved first and last residue. The order of the fields is clone size, V gene, D gene, J gene, CDR3 protein, CDR3 DNA. D genes are given only for firm matches. Size is stated for part of the rows, as once, few or many counts, or as a class when the clone is expanded.

size: once
V: TRBV10-3
D: .
J: TRBJ2-1
CDR3: CATGSSQGSYNEQFF
DNA: TGTGCCACCGGGTCATCACAGGGCTCCTACAATGAGCAGTTCTTC

size: .
V: TRBV7-9
D: TRBD1
J: TRBJ1-2
CDR3: CASSRQGGSLGYTF
DNA: TGTGCCAGCAGCCGACAGGGTGGTTCTCTCGGCTACACCTTC

size: .
V: TRBV2
D: TRBD2
J: TRBJ2-1
CDR3: CASSEGFGLAGGRSSYNEQFF
DNA: TGTGCCAGCAGTGAAGGATTCGGACTAGCGGGAGGGAGGAGCTCCTACAATGAGCAGTTCTTC

size: .
V: TRBV2
D: .
J: TRBJ1-2
CDR3: CASSSQRTVGYTF
DNA: TGTGCCAGCAGTTCTCAACGGACAGTTGGCTACACCTTC

size: once
V: TRBV2
D: TRBD2
J: TRBJ2-7
CDR3: CASSALAGGQRYEQYF
DNA: TGTGCCAGCAGTGCTCTAGCGGGGGGGCAGCGCTACGAGCAGTACTTC

size: .
V: TRBV3-1/TRBV3-2
D: .
J: TRBJ1-2
CDR3: CASSQDTTRNYGYTF
DNA: TGTGCCAGCAGCCAAGATACGACACGGAACTATGGCTACACCTTC

size: .
V: TRBV12-3/TRBV12-4
D: TRBD1
J: TRBJ1-2
CDR3: CASSEGAGYTF
DNA: TGTGCCAGCAGTGAGGGGGCCGGCTACACCTTC

size: once
V: TRBV6-2/TRBV6-3
D: TRBD1
J: TRBJ1-2
CDR3: CASSSRTGGFGYTF
DNA: TGTGCCAGCAGTTCCCGGACAGGGGGCTTTGGCTACACCTTC

size: .
V: TRBV6-5
D: .
J: TRBJ2-1
CDR3: CASSYRGLPPWDEQFF
DNA: TGTGCCAGCAGTTACAGAGGGTTGCCTCCTTGGGATGAGCAGTTCTTC

size: .
V: TRBV7-3
D: .
J: TRBJ2-2
CDR3: CASSLQTGTGELFF
DNA: TGTGCCAGCAGCTTACAAACAGGGACCGGGGAGCTGTTTTTT

size: .
V: TRBV6-5
D: .
J: TRBJ2-7
CDR3: CASSINPEGSYEQYF
DNA: TGTGCCAGCAGTATCAACCCGGAGGGCTCCTACGAGCAGTACTTC

size: .
V: TRBV7-2
D: TRBD1
J: TRBJ1-1
CDR3: CASSLVWTGDTEAFF
DNA: TGTGCCAGCAGCTTAGTGTGGACAGGGGATACTGAAGCTTTCTTT

size: .
V: TRBV6-5
D: TRBD1
J: TRBJ1-3
CDR3: CASSQDRNGNTIYF
DNA: TGTGCCAGCAGTCAGGACAGGAATGGAAACACCATATATTTT

size: .
V: TRBV14
D: .
J: TRBJ1-2
CDR3: CASSPTGKYGYTF
DNA: TGTGCCAGCAGCCCTACAGGGAAATATGGCTACACCTTC

size: .
V: TRBV21-1
D: .
J: TRBJ1-2
CDR3: CASSRQGVYGYTF
DNA: TGTGCCAGCAGCAGACAGGGTGTCTATGGCTACACCTTC

size: .
V: TRBV24-1
D: .
J: TRBJ2-3
CDR3: CATSDTRGGGVAQYF
DNA: TGTGCCACCAGTGACACGAGAGGGGGAGGGGTTGCGCAGTATTTT

size: .
V: TRBV5-4
D: .
J: TRBJ2-7
CDR3: CASSPRTGGEQYF
DNA: TGTGCCAGCAGCCCTCGGACAGGAGGGGAGCAGTACTTC

size: .
V: TRBV7-9
D: .
J: TRBJ2-3
CDR3: CASSLGGIGTDTQYF
DNA: TGTGCCAGCAGCTTAGGCGGGATCGGCACAGATACGCAGTATTTT

size: few
V: TRBV9
D: .
J: TRBJ1-3
CDR3: CASSVNSGNTIYF
DNA: TGTGCCAGCAGCGTTAACTCTGGAAACACCATATATTTT

size: .
V: TRBV30
D: TRBD2
J: TRBJ2-3
CDR3: CAWSVGSGGLTDTQYF
DNA: TGTGCCTGGAGTGTAGGGTCGGGGGGGCTCACAGATACGCAGTATTTT

size: .
V: TRBV7-7
D: TRBD2
J: TRBJ2-3
CDR3: CASSLGAGGPTTDTQYF
DNA: TGTGCTAGCAGCTTAGGTGCGGGAGGGCCAACCACAGATACGCAGTATTTT

size: .
V: TRBV16
D: .
J: TRBJ2-7
CDR3: CASSQSQGRYEQYF
DNA: TGTGCCAGCAGCCAATCTCAGGGTCGGTACGAGCAGTACTTC

size: .
V: TRBV7-9
D: TRBD1
J: TRBJ1-1
CDR3: CASSSQGVGTEAFF
DNA: TGTGCCAGCAGCTCGCAGGGGGTAGGCACTGAAGCTTTCTTT

size: few
V: TRBV6-2/TRBV6-3
D: .
J: TRBJ1-5
CDR3: CASSLGNGNQPQHF
DNA: TGTGCCAGCAGCCTCGGTAATGGCAATCAGCCCCAGCATTTT

size: .
V: TRBV5-8
D: .
J: TRBJ2-3
CDR3: CASSLVGVEYTDTQYF
DNA: TGTGCCAGCAGCTTGGTCGGAGTCGAGTACACAGATACGCAGTATTTT

size: .
V: TRBV5-6
D: .
J: TRBJ2-1
CDR3: CASSFNQGYNEQFF
DNA: TGTGCCAGCAGCTTTAACCAGGGTTACAATGAGCAGTTCTTC

size: .
V: TRBV29-1
D: .
J: TRBJ1-1
CDR3: CSAGGGGEAFF
DNA: TGCAGCGCTGGAGGGGGGGGTGAAGCTTTCTTT

size: .
V: TRBV20-1
D: .
J: TRBJ1-1
CDR3: CSSPGPTEAFF
DNA: TGCAGTTCCCCAGGGCCCACTGAAGCTTTCTTT

size: .
V: TRBV4-2
D: TRBD1
J: TRBJ1-5
CDR3: CASSQDPQGARGNQPQHF
DNA: TGTGCCAGCAGCCAAGATCCGCAGGGGGCTAGAGGCAATCAGCCCCAGCATTTT

size: .
V: TRBV19
D: .
J: TRBJ2-3
CDR3: CASSSSPKSTSTDTQYF
DNA: TGTGCCAGTAGTTCAAGTCCCAAGAGCACTAGCACAGATACGCAGTATTTT

size: .
V: TRBV18
D: .
J: TRBJ1-3
CDR3: CASSPSAGISGNTIYF
DNA: TGTGCCAGCTCACCCTCCGCGGGGATCTCTGGAAACACCATATATTTT

size: .
V: TRBV7-6
D: TRBD2
J: TRBJ2-2
CDR3: CASSLGLAGNTGELFF
DNA: TGTGCCAGCAGCCTGGGACTAGCGGGGAACACCGGGGAGCTGTTTTTT

size: .
V: TRBV7-7
D: .
J: TRBJ2-2
CDR3: CASSPRVPHTGELFF
DNA: TGTGCTAGCAGCCCCAGGGTCCCCCACACCGGGGAGCTGTTTTTT

size: .
V: TRBV4-1
D: .
J: TRBJ1-5
CDR3: CASSQGDSNQPQHF
DNA: TGCGCCAGCAGCCAGGGAGATAGCAATCAGCCCCAGCATTTT

size: .
V: TRBV5-1
D: .
J: TRBJ2-1
CDR3: CASSLGLVGSYNEQFF
DNA: TGCGCCAGCAGCTTGGGACTGGTGGGCTCCTACAATGAGCAGTTCTTC

size: .
V: TRBV5-1
D: .
J: TRBJ1-2
CDR3: CASSLGGSGYTF
DNA: TGCGCCAGCAGCTTGGGAGGGTCTGGCTACACCTTC

size: .
V: TRBV6-4
D: .
J: TRBJ1-1
CDR3: CASSDWRDSSDTEAFF
DNA: TGTGCCAGCAGTGATTGGAGGGATTCGTCGGACACTGAAGCTTTCTTT

size: .
V: TRBV27
D: .
J: TRBJ2-6
CDR3: CASSLRSSGANVLTF
DNA: TGTGCCAGCAGTTTAAGGAGCTCTGGGGCCAACGTCCTGACTTTC

size: .
V: TRBV30
D: TRBD1
J: TRBJ1-2
CDR3: CAWMLDGQGSRGYTF
DNA: TGTGCCTGGATGTTAGACGGACAGGGAAGTAGGGGCTACACCTTC

size: .
V: TRBV7-2
D: .
J: TRBJ2-7
CDR3: CASSFGGFGEQYF
DNA: TGTGCCAGCAGCTTTGGGGGGTTTGGCGAGCAGTACTTC

size: .
V: TRBV6-5
D: .
J: TRBJ2-7
CDR3: CASRAQGPPGYEQYF
DNA: TGTGCCAGCAGAGCCCAGGGGCCTCCTGGCTACGAGCAGTACTTC

size: few
V: TRBV7-3
D: .
J: TRBJ2-3
CDR3: CASSMNGGDTQYF
DNA: TGTGCCAGCAGCATGAACGGGGGAGATACGCAGTATTTT

size: .
V: TRBV19
D: .
J: TRBJ1-1
CDR3: CASSSRVEGMNTEAFF
DNA: TGTGCCAGTAGTTCGAGGGTGGAGGGGATGAACACTGAAGCTTTCTTT

size: .
V: TRBV5-1
D: TRBD2
J: TRBJ2-1
CDR3: CASSLTSGRDNEQFF
DNA: TGCGCCAGCAGCTTGACTAGCGGGAGGGATAATGAGCAGTTCTTC

size: .
V: TRBV6-6
D: .
J: TRBJ1-5
CDR3: CASSFKQGGSNQPQHF
DNA: TGTGCCAGCAGTTTCAAACAGGGAGGGAGCAATCAGCCCCAGCATTTT

size: .
V: TRBV5-6
D: .
J: TRBJ1-1
CDR3: CASSLRGSEAFF
DNA: TGTGCCAGCAGCTTGAGGGGCTCTGAAGCTTTCTTT

size: once
V: TRBV28
D: .
J: TRBJ1-1
CDR3: CASRAIMNTEAFF
DNA: TGTGCCAGCAGGGCAATTATGAACACTGAAGCTTTCTTT

size: .
V: TRBV9
D: TRBD2
J: TRBJ2-7
CDR3: CASSARTSGHVYEQYF
DNA: TGTGCCAGCAGCGCGCGGACTAGCGGACACGTCTACGAGCAGTACTTC

size: .
V: TRBV6-5
D: .
J: TRBJ1-2
CDR3: CASSTGSVSVYTF
DNA: TGTGCCAGCAGTACAGGGAGTGTGAGTGTCTACACCTTC

size: .
V: TRBV12-3/TRBV12-4
D: TRBD2
J: TRBJ2-3
CDR3: CASCWRGADTQYF
DNA: TGTGCCAGCTGCTGGCGGGGGGCAGATACGCAGTATTTT

size: .
V: TRBV5-8
D: .
J: TRBJ1-3
CDR3: CASSFENTGNTIYF
DNA: TGTGCCAGCAGCTTCGAAAACACAGGAAACACCATATATTTT

size: .
V: TRBV11-3
D: TRBD2
J: TRBJ2-7
CDR3: CASSSVAGASEQYF
DNA: TGTGCCAGCAGCTCGGTAGCGGGAGCGAGCGAGCAGTACTTC